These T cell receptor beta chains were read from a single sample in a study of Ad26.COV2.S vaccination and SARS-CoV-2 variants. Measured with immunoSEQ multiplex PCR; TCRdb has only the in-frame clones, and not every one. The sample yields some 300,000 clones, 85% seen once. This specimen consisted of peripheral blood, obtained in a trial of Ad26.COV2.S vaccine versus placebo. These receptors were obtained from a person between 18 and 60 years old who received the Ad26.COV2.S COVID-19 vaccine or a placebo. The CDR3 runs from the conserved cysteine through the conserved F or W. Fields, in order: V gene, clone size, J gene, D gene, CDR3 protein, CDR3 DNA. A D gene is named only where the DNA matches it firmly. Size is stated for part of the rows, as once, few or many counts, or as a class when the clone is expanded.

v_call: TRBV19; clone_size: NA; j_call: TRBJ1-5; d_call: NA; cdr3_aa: CASRKRVDQPQHF; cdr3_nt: TGTGCCAGTCGAAAAAGGGTCGACCAGCCCCAGCATTTT
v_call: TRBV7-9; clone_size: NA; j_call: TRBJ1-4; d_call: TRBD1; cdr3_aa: CASSLGQGASTNEKLFF; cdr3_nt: TGTGCCAGCAGCTTAGGGCAGGGGGCCTCAACTAATGAAAAACTGTTTTTT
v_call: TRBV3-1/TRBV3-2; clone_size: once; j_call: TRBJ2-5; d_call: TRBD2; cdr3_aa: CASSPPGLAGGNSPLKTQYF; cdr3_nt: TGTGCCAGCAGCCCCCCTGGCCTAGCGGGGGGAAATAGCCCGCTTAAGACCCAGTACTTC
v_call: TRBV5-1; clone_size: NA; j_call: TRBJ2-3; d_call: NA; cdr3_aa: CASSLVQSSTDTQYF; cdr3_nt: TGCGCCAGCAGCTTGGTACAGTCTAGCACAGATACGCAGTATTTT
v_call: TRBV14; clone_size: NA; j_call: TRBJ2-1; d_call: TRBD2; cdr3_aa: CASSQDRRGSYNEQFF; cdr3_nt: TGTGCCAGCAGCCAAGATAGGCGGGGGTCCTACAATGAGCAGTTCTTC
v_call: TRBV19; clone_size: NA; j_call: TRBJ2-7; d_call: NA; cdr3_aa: CASSRAGPIYEQYF; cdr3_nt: TGTGCCAGTAGTAGGGCAGGGCCGATCTACGAGCAGTACTTC
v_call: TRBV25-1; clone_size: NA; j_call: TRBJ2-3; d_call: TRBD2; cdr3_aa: CASRTTGGRGDTQYF; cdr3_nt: TGTGCCAGCAGGACAACGGGGGGGCGCGGAGATACGCAGTATTTT
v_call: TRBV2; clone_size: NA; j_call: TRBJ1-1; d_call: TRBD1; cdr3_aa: CASSGDRVANTEAFF; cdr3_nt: TGTGCCAGCAGTGGGGACAGGGTAGCGAACACTGAAGCTTTCTTT
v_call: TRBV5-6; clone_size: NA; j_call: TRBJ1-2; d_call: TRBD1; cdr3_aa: CASSNPGTGGGYGYTF; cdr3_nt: TGTGCCAGCAGCAATCCCGGGACAGGGGGCGGGTATGGCTACACCTTC
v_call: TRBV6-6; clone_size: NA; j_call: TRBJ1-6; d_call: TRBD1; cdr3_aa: CASSYSTGQGNSPLHF; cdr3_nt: TGTGCCAGCAGTTACTCGACGGGACAGGGTAATTCACCCCTCCACTTT
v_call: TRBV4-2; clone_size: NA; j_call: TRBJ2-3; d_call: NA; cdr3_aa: CASSQGGDADTQYF; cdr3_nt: TGTGCCAGCAGCCAAGGCGGGGATGCAGATACGCAGTATTTT
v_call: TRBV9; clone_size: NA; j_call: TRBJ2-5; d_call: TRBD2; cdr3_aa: CASSATSGGQETQYF; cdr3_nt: TGTGCCAGCAGCGCCACTAGCGGGGGACAAGAGACCCAGTACTTC
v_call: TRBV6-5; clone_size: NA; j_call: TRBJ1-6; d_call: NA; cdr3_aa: CASTRGDNSPLHF; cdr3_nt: TGTGCCAGCACAAGGGGAGATAATTCACCCCTCCACTTT
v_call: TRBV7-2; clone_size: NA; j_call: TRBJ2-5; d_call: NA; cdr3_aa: CASRPGDQETQYF; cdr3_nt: TGTGCCAGCAGACCCGGAGACCAAGAGACCCAGTACTTC
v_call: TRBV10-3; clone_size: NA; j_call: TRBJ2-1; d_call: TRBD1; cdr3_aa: CASTGQGYNEQFF; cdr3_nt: TGTGCCTCAACGGGACAGGGCTACAATGAGCAGTTCTTC
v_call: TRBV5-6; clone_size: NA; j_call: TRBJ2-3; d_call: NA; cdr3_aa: CASSPDLGSTDTQYF; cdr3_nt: TGTGCCAGCAGCCCCGACTTAGGTAGCACAGATACGCAGTATTTT
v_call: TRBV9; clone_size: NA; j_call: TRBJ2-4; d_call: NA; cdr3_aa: CASSVGPPDIQYF; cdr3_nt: TGTGCCAGCAGCGTAGGGCCACCGGACATTCAGTACTTC
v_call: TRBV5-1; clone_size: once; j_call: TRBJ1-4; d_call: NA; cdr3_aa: CASSLGGGEKLFF; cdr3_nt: TGCGCCAGCAGCTTGGGCGGCGGGGAAAAACTGTTTTTT